This T cell receptor (beta chain) was observed in a study of CD8 T cells in Susac syndrome. At the level of the study: When their blood was taken, the Susac syndrome patients had either not yet had any therapy, were taking corticosteroids, or were taking intravenous immunoglobulin alone.

Regarding the study as a whole: The total CD8+ repertoires yielded 15 to 20 Susac-specific public clones and the CD8+ TEMRA repertoires yielded 4 or 5.

With random hexamers, 0.5 to 1 ug RNA was reverse transcribed. Via MiXCR, TCRdb re-called the immunoSEQ multiplex PCR reads, giving one row per CDR3 protein. The repertoire holds under 70,000 distinct CDR3 sequences, with more than 85% as singletons. Note on this clonotype: What it binds is not known.

CD8+ and CD4+ blood T cells underwent TCR beta sequencing. Patients with Susac syndrome met diagnostic criteria defined recently for definite or probable disease. V was clipped by 1 base and J by 1 base; unmatched bases: 5. CDR3 length equals 17 residues. CDR1 LGHNA and CDR2 YSLEER come from the germline V gene. The sequence came from a human donor with Susac syndrome. The gene calls are TRBV4-3 and TRBJ2-2, with TRBD1 matching over 8 bases. Material for sequencing was CD8+ T cells from PBMCs. CDR3 sequence: CASSQAGRGRNTGELFF. In DNA form, the CDR3 reads TGCGCCAGCAGCCAAGCGGGCAGGGGGCGGAACACCGGGGAGCTGTTTTTT.